This is a list of T cell receptor beta chains from one sample in a study of blood T cell repertoires in COVID-19. The data were produced by immunoSEQ multiplex PCR, yet TCRdb's version contains in-frame clones alone and is incomplete. The sample comprises some 250,000 clones, around 90% of which are singletons, and just over 7% rests with the top ten. Sequenced input: peripheral blood. These receptor sequences come from a man aged 60 to 69 who had recovered from COVID-19. CDR3s include the opening cysteine and the closing phenylalanine or tryptophan. A D gene is named only where the DNA matches it firmly.

CASSPQKVGVQETQYF,TRBJ2-5,NA,TRBV7-9
CASSQIVAQNTEAFF,TRBJ1-1,NA,TRBV3-1/TRBV3-2
CASSLGTGTNEKLFF,TRBJ1-4,TRBD1,TRBV13
CASRMGQNTGELFF,TRBJ2-2,NA,TRBV2
CASSELTVETGELFF,TRBJ2-2,NA,TRBV6-1
CASSYPSGGTNEQFF,TRBJ2-1,TRBD2,TRBV27
CASSSLAADTQYF,TRBJ2-3,TRBD2,TRBV11-3
CASSEALRNQPQHF,TRBJ1-5,NA,TRBV6-1
CASRQRGSRTDTQYF,TRBJ2-3,TRBD2,TRBV6-5
CASSQAGGQETQYF,TRBJ2-5,NA,TRBV3-1/TRBV3-2
CASTHDQGSNQPQHF,TRBJ1-5,NA,TRBV4-1
CASSQFGDSNQPQHF,TRBJ1-5,NA,TRBV16
CASCRGSYEQYF,TRBJ2-7,NA,TRBV12-3/TRBV12-4
CASSLPPGLAGGPAYEQYF,TRBJ2-7,TRBD2,TRBV7-2
CASSQHYRANYGYTF,TRBJ1-2,NA,TRBV19
CASSKPGQSNYGYTF,TRBJ1-2,TRBD1,TRBV28
CASSPTMAQGSQETQYF,TRBJ2-5,NA,TRBV18
CASSTPGTGYTEAFF,TRBJ1-1,TRBD1,TRBV27
CASSYGRAGGYGYTF,TRBJ1-2,TRBD1,TRBV6-5
CASRSGTGMYNEQFF,TRBJ2-1,TRBD1,TRBV19
CASGLVQAGSYEQYF,TRBJ2-7,NA,TRBV12-5
CASTNDGRNQPQHF,TRBJ1-5,NA,TRBV6-5
CASSLRPDRSQNIQYF,TRBJ2-4,NA,TRBV5-1
CASSLEGGQTEAFF,TRBJ1-1,TRBD1,TRBV5-1
CAWTLKLNEAFF,TRBJ1-1,NA,TRBV30
CASSQGLAGDSSTDTQYF,TRBJ2-3,TRBD2,TRBV4-2
CASRGQLNTEAFF,TRBJ1-1,NA,TRBV28
CASRRSEFGANVLTF,TRBJ2-6,NA,TRBV19
CASSDSGGYDTGELFF,TRBJ2-2,TRBD1,TRBV9
CASSYSTRGSNEKLFF,TRBJ1-4,NA,TRBV6-2/TRBV6-3
CASSQGQGAQGYGYTF,TRBJ1-2,TRBD1,TRBV5-1
CASSLAGGPRPDTGELFF,TRBJ2-2,NA,TRBV7-9
CASSQDRGLNQPQHF,TRBJ1-5,NA,TRBV3-1/TRBV3-2
CASSQAASGKTQYF,TRBJ2-5,TRBD2,TRBV14
CASSPGSNQPQHF,TRBJ1-5,NA,TRBV5-4
CASSDGTGGREQYF,TRBJ2-7,TRBD1,TRBV5-1
CASSGRTRGTDTQYF,TRBJ2-3,NA,TRBV18
CASSQAEQGGREQYF,TRBJ2-7,TRBD1,TRBV4-1
CASSLPGTNYGYTF,TRBJ1-2,NA,TRBV6-5